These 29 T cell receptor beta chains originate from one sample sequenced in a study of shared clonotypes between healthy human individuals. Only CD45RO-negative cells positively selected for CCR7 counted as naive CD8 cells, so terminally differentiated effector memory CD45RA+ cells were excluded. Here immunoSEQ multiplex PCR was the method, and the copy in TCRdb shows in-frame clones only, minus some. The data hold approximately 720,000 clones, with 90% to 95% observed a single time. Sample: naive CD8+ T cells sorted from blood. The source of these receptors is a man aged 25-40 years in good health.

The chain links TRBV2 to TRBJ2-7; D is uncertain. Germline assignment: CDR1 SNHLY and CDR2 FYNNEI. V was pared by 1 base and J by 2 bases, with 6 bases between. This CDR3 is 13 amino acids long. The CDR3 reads CASSEGMTYEQYF. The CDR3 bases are TGTGCCAGCAGTGAAGGGATGACCTACGAGCAGTACTTC.

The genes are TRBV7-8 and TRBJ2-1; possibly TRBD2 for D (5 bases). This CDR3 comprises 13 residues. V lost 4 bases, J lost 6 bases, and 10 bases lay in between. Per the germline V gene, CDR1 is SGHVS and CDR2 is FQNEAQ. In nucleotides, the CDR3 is TGTGCCAGCAGCTCCCGGACTGTCAATGAGCAGTTCTTC. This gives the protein CASSSRTVNEQFF. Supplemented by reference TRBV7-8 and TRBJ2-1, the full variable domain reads GAGVSQSPRYKVAKRGQDVALRCDPISGHVSLFWYQQALGQGPEFLTYFQNEAQLDKSGLPSDRFFAERPEGSVSTLKIQRTQQEDSAVYLCASSSRTVNEQFFGPGTRLTVL.

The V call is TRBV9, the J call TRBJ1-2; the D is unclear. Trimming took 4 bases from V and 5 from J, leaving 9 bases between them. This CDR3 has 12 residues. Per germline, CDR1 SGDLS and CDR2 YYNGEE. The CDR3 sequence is CASSLADYGYTF. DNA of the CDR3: TGTGCCAGCAGCCTAGCCGATTATGGCTACACCTTC.

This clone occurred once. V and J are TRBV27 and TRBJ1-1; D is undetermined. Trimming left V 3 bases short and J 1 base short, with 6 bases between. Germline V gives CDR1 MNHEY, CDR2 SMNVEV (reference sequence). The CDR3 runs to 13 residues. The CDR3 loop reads CASSFGENTEAFF. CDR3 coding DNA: TGTGCCAGCAGTTTTGGGGAGAACACTGAAGCTTTCTTT.

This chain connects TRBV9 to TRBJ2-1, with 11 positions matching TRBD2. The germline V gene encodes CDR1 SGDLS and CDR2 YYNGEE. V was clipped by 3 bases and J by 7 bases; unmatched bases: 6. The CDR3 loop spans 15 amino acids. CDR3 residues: CASSGTSGSRNEQFF. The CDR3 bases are TGTGCCAGCAGCGGAACTAGCGGGAGTAGGAATGAGCAGTTCTTC.

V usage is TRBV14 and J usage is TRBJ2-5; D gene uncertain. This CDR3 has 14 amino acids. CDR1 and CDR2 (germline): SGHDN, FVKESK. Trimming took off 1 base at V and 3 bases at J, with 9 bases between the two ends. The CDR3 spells CASSQVALEETQYF. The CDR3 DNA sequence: TGTGCCAGCAGCCAAGTGGCATTGGAAGAGACCCAGTACTTC.

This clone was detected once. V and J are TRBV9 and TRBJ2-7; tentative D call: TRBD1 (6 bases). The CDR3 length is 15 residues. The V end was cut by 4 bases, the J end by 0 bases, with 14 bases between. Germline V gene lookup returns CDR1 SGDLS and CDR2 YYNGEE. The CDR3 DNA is TGTGCCAGCAGCCCAGAGGGGGTAGACTCCTACGAGCAGTACTTC. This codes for CASSPEGVDSYEQYF.

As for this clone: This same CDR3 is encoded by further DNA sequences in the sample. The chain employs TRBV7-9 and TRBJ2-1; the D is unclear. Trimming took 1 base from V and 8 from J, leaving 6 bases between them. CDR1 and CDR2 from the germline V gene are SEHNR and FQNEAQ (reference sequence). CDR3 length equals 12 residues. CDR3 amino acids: CASSLGVYEQFF. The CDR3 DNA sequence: TGTGCCAGCAGCTTAGGGGTCTATGAGCAGTTCTTC.

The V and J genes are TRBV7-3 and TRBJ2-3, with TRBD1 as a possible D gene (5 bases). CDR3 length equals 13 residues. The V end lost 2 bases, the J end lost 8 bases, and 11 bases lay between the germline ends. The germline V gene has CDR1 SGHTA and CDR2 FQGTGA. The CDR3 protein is CASSLQGRGTQYF. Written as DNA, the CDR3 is TGTGCCAGCAGCTTACAGGGTCGTGGTACGCAGTATTTT.

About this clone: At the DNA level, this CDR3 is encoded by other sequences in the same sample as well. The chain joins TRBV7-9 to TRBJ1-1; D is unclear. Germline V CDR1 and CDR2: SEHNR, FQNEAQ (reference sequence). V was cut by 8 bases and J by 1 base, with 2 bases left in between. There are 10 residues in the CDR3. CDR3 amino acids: CASENTEAFF. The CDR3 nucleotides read TGTGCCAGCGAGAACACTGAAGCTTTCTTT.

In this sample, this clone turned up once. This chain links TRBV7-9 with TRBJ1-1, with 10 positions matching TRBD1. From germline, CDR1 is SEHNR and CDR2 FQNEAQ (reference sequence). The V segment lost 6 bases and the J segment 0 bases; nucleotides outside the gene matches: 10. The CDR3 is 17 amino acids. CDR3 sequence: CASRELGTGEMNTEAFF. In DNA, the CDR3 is TGTGCCAGCAGGGAACTGGGGACAGGGGAAATGAACACTGAAGCTTTCTTT.

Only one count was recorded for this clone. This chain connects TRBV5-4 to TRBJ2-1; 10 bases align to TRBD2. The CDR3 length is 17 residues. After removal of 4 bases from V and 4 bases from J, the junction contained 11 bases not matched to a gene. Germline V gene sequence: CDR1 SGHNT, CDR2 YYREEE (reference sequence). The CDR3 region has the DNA TGTGCCAGCAGCATTAACGCTGGACTAGCGGTTTACAATGAGCAGTTCTTC. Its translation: CASSINAGLAVYNEQFF.

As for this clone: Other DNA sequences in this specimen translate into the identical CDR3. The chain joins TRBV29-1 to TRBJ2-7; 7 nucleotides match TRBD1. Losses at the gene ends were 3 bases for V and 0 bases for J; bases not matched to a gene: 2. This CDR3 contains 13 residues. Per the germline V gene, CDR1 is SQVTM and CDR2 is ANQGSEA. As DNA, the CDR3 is TGCAGCGTTGATGGGACAGACTCCTACGAGCAGTACTTC. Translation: CSVDGTDSYEQYF.

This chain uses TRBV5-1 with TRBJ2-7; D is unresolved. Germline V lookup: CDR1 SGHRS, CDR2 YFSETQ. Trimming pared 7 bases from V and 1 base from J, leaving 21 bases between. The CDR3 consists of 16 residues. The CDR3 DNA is TGCGCCAGCTCGTTACGGCAGGCCGACCAATCCTACGAGCAGTACTTC. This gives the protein CASSLRQADQSYEQYF. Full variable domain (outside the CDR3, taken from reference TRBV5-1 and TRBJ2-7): KAGVTQTPRYLIKTRGQQVTLSCSPISGHRSVSWYQQTPGQGLQFLFEYFSETQRNKGNFPGRFSGRQFSNSRSEMNVSTLELGDSALYLCASSLRQADQSYEQYFGPGTRLTVT.

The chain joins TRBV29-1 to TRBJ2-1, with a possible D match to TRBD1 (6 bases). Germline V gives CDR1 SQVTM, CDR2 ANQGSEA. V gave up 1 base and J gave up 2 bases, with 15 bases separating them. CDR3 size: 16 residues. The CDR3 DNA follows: TGCAGCGTTGAAGGTCCGGGGACAAACACCTACAATGAGCAGTTCTTC. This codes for CSVEGPGTNTYNEQFF.

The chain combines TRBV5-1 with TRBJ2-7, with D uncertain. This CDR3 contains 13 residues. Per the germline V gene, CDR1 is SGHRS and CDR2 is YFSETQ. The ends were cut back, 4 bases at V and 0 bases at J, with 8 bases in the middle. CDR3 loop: CASSPEGSYEQYF. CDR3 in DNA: TGCGCCAGCAGCCCCGAAGGCTCCTACGAGCAGTACTTC.

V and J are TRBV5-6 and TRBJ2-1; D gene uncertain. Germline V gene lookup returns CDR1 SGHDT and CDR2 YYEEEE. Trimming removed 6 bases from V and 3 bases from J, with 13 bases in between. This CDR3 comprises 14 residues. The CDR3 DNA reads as TGTGCCAGCAACCTACAGACTTACTACAATGAGCAGTTCTTC. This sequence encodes CASNLQTYYNEQFF.

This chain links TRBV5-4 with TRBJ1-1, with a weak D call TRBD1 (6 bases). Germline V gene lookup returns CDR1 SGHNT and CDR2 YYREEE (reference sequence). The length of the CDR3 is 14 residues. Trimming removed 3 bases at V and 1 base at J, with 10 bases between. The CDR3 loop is CASSSPDRNTEAFF. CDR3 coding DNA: TGTGCCAGCAGCTCCCCGGACAGGAACACTGAAGCTTTCTTT.

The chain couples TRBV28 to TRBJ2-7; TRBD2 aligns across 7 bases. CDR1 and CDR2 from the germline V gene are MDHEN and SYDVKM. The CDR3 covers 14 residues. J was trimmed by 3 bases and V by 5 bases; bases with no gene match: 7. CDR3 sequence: CASSQLLANYEQYF. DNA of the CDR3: TGTGCCAGCAGTCAATTACTAGCGAACTACGAGCAGTACTTC.

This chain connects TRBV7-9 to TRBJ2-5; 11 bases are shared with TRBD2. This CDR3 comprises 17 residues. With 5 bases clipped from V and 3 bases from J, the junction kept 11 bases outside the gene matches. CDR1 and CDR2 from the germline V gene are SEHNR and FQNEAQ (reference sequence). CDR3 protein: CASSPSDPGLAEETQYF. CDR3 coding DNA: TGTGCCAGCAGCCCAAGCGACCCGGGACTAGCGGAAGAGACCCAGTACTTC.

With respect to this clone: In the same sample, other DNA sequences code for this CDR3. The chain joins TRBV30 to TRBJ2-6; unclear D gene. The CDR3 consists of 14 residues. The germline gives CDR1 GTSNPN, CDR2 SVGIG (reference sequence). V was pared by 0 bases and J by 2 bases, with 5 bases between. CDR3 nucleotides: TGTGCCTGGAGTGTCGGTGCTGGGGCCAACGTCCTGACTTTC. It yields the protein CAWSVGAGANVLTF.

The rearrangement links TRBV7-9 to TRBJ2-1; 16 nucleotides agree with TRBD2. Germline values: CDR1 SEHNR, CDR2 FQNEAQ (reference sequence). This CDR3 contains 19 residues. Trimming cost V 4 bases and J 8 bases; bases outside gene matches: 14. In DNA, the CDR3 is TGTGCCAGCAGCTCCGGGACTAGCGGGAGGGCCAATCCGAGAGATGAGCAGTTCTTC. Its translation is CASSSGTSGRANPRDEQFF. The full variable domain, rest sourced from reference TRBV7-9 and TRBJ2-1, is DTGVSQNPRHKITKRGQNVTFRCDPISEHNRLYWYRQTLGQGPEFLTYFQNEAQLEKSRLLSDRFSAERPKGSFSTLEIQRTEQGDSAMYLCASSSGTSGRANPRDEQFFGPGTRLTVL.

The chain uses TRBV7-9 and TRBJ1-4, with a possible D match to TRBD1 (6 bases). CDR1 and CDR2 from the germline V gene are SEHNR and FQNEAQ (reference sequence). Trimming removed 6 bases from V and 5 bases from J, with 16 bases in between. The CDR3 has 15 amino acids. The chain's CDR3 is CASSSGTGANEKLFF. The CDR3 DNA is TGTGCCAGCAGTTCCGGGACGGGGGCGAATGAAAAACTGTTTTTT. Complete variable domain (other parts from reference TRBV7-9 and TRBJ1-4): DTGVSQNPRHKITKRGQNVTFRCDPISEHNRLYWYRQTLGQGPEFLTYFQNEAQLEKSRLLSDRFSAERPKGSFSTLEIQRTEQGDSAMYLCASSSGTGANEKLFFGSGTQLSVL.

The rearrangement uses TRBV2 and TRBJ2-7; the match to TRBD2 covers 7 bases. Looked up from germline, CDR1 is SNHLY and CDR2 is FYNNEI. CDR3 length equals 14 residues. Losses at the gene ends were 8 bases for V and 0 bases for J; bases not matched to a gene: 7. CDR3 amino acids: CASGSGTNSYEQYF. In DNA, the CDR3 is TGTGCCAGCGGCTCCGGGACTAACTCCTACGAGCAGTACTTC.

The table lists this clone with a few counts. This chain's CDR3 is CASSLGVGSEKLFF. CDR3 nucleotides: TGTGCCAGCAGCTTAGGAGTTGGAAGTGAAAAACTGTTTTTT. This chain uses TRBV7-6 with TRBJ1-4, with no clear D. This CDR3 is built from 14 residues. Germline V gives CDR1 SGHVS, CDR2 FNYEAQ. V was shortened by 1 base and J by 7 bases, with 10 bases between the two germline ends.

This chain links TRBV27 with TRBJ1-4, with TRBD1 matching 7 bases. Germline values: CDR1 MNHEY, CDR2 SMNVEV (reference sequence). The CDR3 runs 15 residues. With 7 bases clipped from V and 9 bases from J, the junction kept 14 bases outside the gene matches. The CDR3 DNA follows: TGTGCCAGCACAAACCCCCGGGACAGTATGCAAAAACTGTTTTTT. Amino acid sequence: CASTNPRDSMQKLFF. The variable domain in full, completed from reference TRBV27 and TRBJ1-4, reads EAQVTQNPRYLITVTGKKLTVTCSQNMNHEYMSWYRQDPGLGLRQIYYSMNVEVTDKGDVPEGYKVSRKEKRNFPLILESPSPNQTSLYFCASTNPRDSMQKLFFGSGTQLSVL.

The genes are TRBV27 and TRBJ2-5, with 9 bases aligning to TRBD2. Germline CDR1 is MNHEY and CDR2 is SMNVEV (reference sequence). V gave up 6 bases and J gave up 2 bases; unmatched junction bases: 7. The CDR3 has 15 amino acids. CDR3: CASSLYLAGQETQYF. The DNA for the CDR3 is TGTGCCAGCAGCCTATATCTAGCGGGACAAGAGACCCAGTACTTC.

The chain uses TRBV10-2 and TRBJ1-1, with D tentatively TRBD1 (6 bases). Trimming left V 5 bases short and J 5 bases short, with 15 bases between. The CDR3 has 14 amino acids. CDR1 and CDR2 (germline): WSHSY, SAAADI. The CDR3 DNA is TGCGCCAGCAGTCCGCGGGGAGGGGGGACTGAAGCTTTCTTT. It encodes CASSPRGGGTEAFF.

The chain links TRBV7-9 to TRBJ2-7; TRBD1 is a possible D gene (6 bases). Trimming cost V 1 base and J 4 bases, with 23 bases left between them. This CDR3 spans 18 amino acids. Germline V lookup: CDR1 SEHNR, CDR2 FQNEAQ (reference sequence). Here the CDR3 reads CASSLDVGQQGYLYEQYF. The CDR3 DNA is TGTGCCAGCAGCTTAGATGTGGGTCAGCAGGGGTACCTTTACGAGCAGTACTTC.